A single sample is the source of the 7 T cell receptor beta chains below, sequenced in a study of naive and memory T cell subsets (dated by TCRdb to 2016 to 2017). Library preparation employed UMI-ligation and nested PCR. The data were produced on an Illumina MiSeq. The beta constant-region primer was an equimolar mix of two oligonucleotides covering both TRBC1 and TRBC2. The ligated cDNA went through four rounds of PCR with nested alpha and beta constant-region primers together with the SP2 primer. Through fastp at Q25 and MiXCR, TCRdb rebuilt clones from the public reads, retaining in-frame beta chains. CDR3 protein sequences are deduplicated, and each keeps its most common genes and DNA. This sample lists about 120,000 distinct CDR3 sequences; 35% to 40% were detected once. Jointly, the top ten make up less than 1% of the sample. The specimen sequenced was central memory CD4+ T cells from blood. The cell subset or site label on this specimen signifies: central memory, CD45RA- CD27+. The receptors were sampled from a human donor in good health.

The chain links TRBV5-1 to TRBJ1-2; D gene unclear. This CDR3 is 14 amino acids long. With 0 bases removed from V and 8 bases from J, the gap between germline ends came to 14 bases. The germline V gene has CDR1 SGHRS and CDR2 YFSETQ. CDR3 in DNA: TGCGCCAGCAGCTTGGAAGGGTCTCTATACGGCTACACCTTC. The encoded protein is CASSLEGSLYGYTF.

The chain combines TRBV9 with TRBJ2-3; TRBD2 is a possible D gene (6 bases). This CDR3 contains 16 residues. Germline CDR1 is SGDLS and CDR2 is YYNGEE. Trimming stripped 0 bases from V and 0 bases from J, with 11 bases between. CDR3 sequence reads: CASSVARGRSTDTQYF. Here the CDR3 DNA reads TGTGCCAGCAGCGTAGCCCGTGGGAGGAGCACAGATACGCAGTATTTT.

The chain couples TRBV11-3 to TRBJ2-7; TRBD1 or TRBD2 may be the D gene (5 bases each). Looked up from germline, CDR1 is SGHNT and CDR2 is YENEEA. Between the trimmed V and J ends, which lost 1 base and 0 bases, there was a span of 10 bases. This CDR3 spans 15 amino acids. CDR3: CASSLGWGSSYEQYF. CDR3 sequence (DNA): TGTGCCAGCAGCTTAGGCTGGGGGAGCTCCTACGAGCAGTACTTC.

The chain carries TRBV7-2 and TRBJ2-3; 7 bases agree with TRBD2. The trim removed 3 bases at V and 4 bases at J, leaving 4 bases unmatched. The CDR3 extends over 14 amino acids. The germline V gene encodes CDR1 SGHTA and CDR2 FQGNSA. CDR3 nucleotides: TGTGCCAGCAGCTTTTCGGCGGGAGCAGATACGCAGTATTTT. It translates to CASSFSAGADTQYF. The full variable domain, with the rest looked up from reference TRBV7-2 and TRBJ2-3, is GAGVSQSPSNKVTEKGKDVELRCDPISGHTALYWYRQSLGQGLEFLIYFQGNSAPDKSGLPSDRFSAERTGGSVSTLTIQRTQQEDSAVYLCASSFSAGADTQYFGPGTRLTVL.

This chain uses TRBV29-1 with TRBJ2-2; D is ambiguous. The V gene lost 1 base and the J gene lost 5 bases, with 8 bases spanning the gap. The length of the CDR3 is 13 residues. Germline V gene data show CDR1 as SQVTM and CDR2 as ANQGSEA. The CDR3 loop reads CSVEVSGTGELFF. The CDR3 bases are TGCAGCGTTGAAGTTTCGGGTACCGGGGAGCTGTTTTTT.

This sequence joins TRBV6-5 and TRBJ2-3; 9 nucleotides line up with TRBD1. Germline loops: CDR1 MNHEY, CDR2 SVGAGI. The CDR3 totals 15 residues. The V segment lost 6 bases and the J segment 4 bases; nucleotides outside the gene matches: 8. CDR3 region: CASSQDRGSADTQYF. As DNA, the CDR3 is TGTGCCAGCAGCCAGGACAGGGGTAGCGCAGATACGCAGTATTTT.

The CDR3 region has the DNA TGTGCCAGCAGTCTAGTGTACAATGAGCAGTTCTTC. This sequence encodes CASSLVYNEQFF. The rearrangement links TRBV6-1 to TRBJ2-1, with D unresolved. Germline CDR1 is MNHNS and CDR2 is SASEGT. CDR3 length equals 12 residues. With 5 bases removed from V and 4 bases from J, the gap between germline ends came to 6 bases.